The TCR beta chain under discussion was sequenced for a study of blood T cell repertoires in COVID-19. This CDR3 comprises 15 residues. Germline V gene sequence: CDR1 SGHAT, CDR2 FQNNGV. V was cut by 0 bases and J by 6 bases, with 11 bases left in between. Authors' processing steps: Amplification of reference gene primers was used by the study to estimate nucleated cell counts. Assay: immunoSEQ multiplex PCR; the TCRdb copy retains only in-frame clones and omits some. That table gives V, J and clone size, and the DNA gave D and trimming. The sample consists of some 96,000 clones, 80% to 90% of them appearing once.

The material sequenced was peripheral blood. This receptor was taken from a human donor in a cohort sampled during active COVID-19. The chain combines TRBV11-2 with TRBJ2-2; D is perhaps TRBD1 (5 bases). The CDR3 coding sequence is TGTGCCAGCAGCTTAGAACAGGTTGTGGCCGGGGAGCTGTTTTTT. It encodes CASSLEQVVAGELFF.